This T cell receptor beta chain was retrieved from a study of blood T cell repertoires in COVID-19. Study background: From the United States, Italy and Spain came samples of acute and convalescent COVID-19. PBMCs, B-cell-depleted T cells, or T cells were the source of the cDNA or gDNA that made up the material.

In the source study's methods: Reference gene primer amplification in the assay estimated nucleated cell counts. Measured with immunoSEQ multiplex PCR; TCRdb has only the in-frame clones, and not every one. V, J and clone size derive from that table, while D and trimming were established from the DNA sequence. The sample records some 130,000 clones, roughly 76% being singletons. Trimming took 4 bases from V and 3 from J; bases not matched to a gene: 0. Germline V gene data show CDR1 as SNHLY and CDR2 as FYNNEI. There are 14 residues in the CDR3. Sequenced: peripheral blood. The chain couples TRBV2 to TRBJ2-1; 10 bases line up with TRBD1. The sequence came from a man older than 75 with acute or convalescent COVID-19. The CDR3 region is CASSGTGGYNEQFF. In nucleotides, the CDR3 is TGTGCCAGCAGTGGGACAGGGGGCTACAATGAGCAGTTCTTC.